This entry features one T cell receptor beta chain sequence. Germline is not matched at one junction end, which may reflect a read error. During its preparation, the TCRbeta library received unique molecular identifiers. TCRdb used MiXCR to reprocess the PCR reads, holding one entry per CDR3 protein. The sample holds about 540,000 distinct CDR3 sequences, about a quarter seen once. Per germline, CDR1 LNHDA and CDR2 SQIVND (reference sequence). The CDR3 totals 12 residues. This record comes from a study of T-cell reconstitution after alpha-beta-depleted transplantation in children. Material: PBMCs, obtained before TCRalphabeta/CD19-depleted stem cell transplant. V gene TRBV19 combines with J gene TRBJ2-6, with D unclear. The TCR originated in a boy younger than two with Wiskott-Aldrich syndrome, due to receive a stem cell transplant. CDR3 DNA: TGTGCCAGTAGTCCCCGGGCCAACGGCCTGACTTTC. Translation gives CASSPRANGLTF.